This entry lists 17 T cell receptor beta chains sequenced from one sample in a study of shared clonotypes between healthy human individuals. The protocol was immunoSEQ multiplex PCR, while the TCRdb copy is restricted to in-frame clones and leaves out a portion. The sample comprises roughly 2,300,000 clones, roughly 90% of which are singletons, and approximately 0.4% rests with the top ten. Sequences were obtained from naive CD4+ T cells from PBMCs. Subset specified: CD45RA+ positively selected. All receptors come from a man between 18 and 35 years old in good health. Some clones in this sample may be carry-over from other donors' samples.

The rearrangement links TRBV9 to TRBJ2-5; 12 bases match TRBD2. Germline V gives CDR1 SGDLS, CDR2 YYNGEE. J lost 2 bases, V lost 1 base, and 0 bases had no gene match. CDR3 length equals 15 residues. As DNA, the CDR3 is TGTGCCAGCAGCGTACTAGCGGGGGGGCAAGAGACCCAGTACTTC. Translation: CASSVLAGGQETQYF. Using reference TRBV9 and TRBJ2-5 for the parts outside the CDR3, the full variable domain is DSGVTQTPKHLITATGQRVTLRCSPRSGDLSVYWYQQSLDQGLQFLIQYYNGEERAKGNILERFSAQQFPDLHSELNLSSLELGDSALYFCASSVLAGGQETQYFGPGTRLLVL.

The CDR3 DNA reads TGTGCCAGCAGCGTCCTCCACACTGAAGCTTTCTTT. This sequence encodes CASSVLHTEAFF. The gene calls are TRBV2 and TRBJ1-1; no clear D gene. V gave up 6 bases and J gave up 3 bases, with 8 bases separating them. This CDR3 has 12 amino acids. The germline CDR1 and CDR2 sequences are SNHLY and FYNNEI.

As concerns this clone: An end of the junction does not agree with germline; a read error may underlie this. The chain is built from TRBV7-7 and TRBJ2-7, with 13 bases fitting TRBD2. CDR3 length equals 16 residues. Germline V gene sequence: CDR1 SSHAT, CDR2 FNYEAQ (reference sequence). The CDR3 region is CASSLHRGPGTSGKDF. The CDR3 DNA follows: TGTGCCAGCAGCTTACACAGGGGTCCCGGGACTAGCGGGAAGGACTTC.

The genes are TRBV5-6 and TRBJ1-1, with 7 positions matching TRBD1. This CDR3 contains 14 residues. CDR1 SGHDT and CDR2 YYEEEE come from the germline V gene. V was pared by 4 bases and J by 3 bases, with 6 bases of the junction left unmatched. CDR3 residues: CASSRGQIDTEAFF. The CDR3 nucleotides are TGTGCCAGCAGCCGGGGACAGATCGACACTGAAGCTTTCTTT. The full variable domain, completed using reference TRBV5-6 and TRBJ1-1, is DAGVTQSPTHLIKTRGQQVTLRCSPKSGHDTVSWYQQALGQGPQFIFQYYEEEERQRGNFPDRFSGHQFPNYSSELNVNALLLGDSALYLCASSRGQIDTEAFFGQGTRLTVV.

This chain links TRBV5-5 with TRBJ2-7; 8 nucleotides agree with TRBD1. The CDR3 is 15 residues long. V lost 4 bases and J lost 0; bases outside the gene matches: 6. Per germline, CDR1 SGHKS and CDR2 YYEKEE (reference sequence). For the CDR3, the DNA is TGTGCCAGCAGCCGGGACAGGACGAGCTCCTACGAGCAGTACTTC. This encodes CASSRDRTSSYEQYF.

This chain uses TRBV28 with TRBJ1-5, with D possibly matching TRBD1 (5 bases). There are 16 residues in the CDR3. The germline V and J ends were trimmed by 4 bases and 4 bases, with 17 bases remaining between them. Per germline, CDR1 MDHEN and CDR2 SYDVKM. This CDR3 is CASSSGDARGNQPQHF. CDR3 nucleotides: TGTGCCAGCAGTTCCGGGGACGCCCGGGGAAATCAGCCCCAGCATTTT.

The CDR3 bases are TGTGCCAGCAGTTTATCTCTAGCGGGAGCTCGTACAGATACGCAGTATTTT. This gives the protein CASSLSLAGARTDTQYF. The chain uses TRBV27 and TRBJ2-3, with 10 nucleotides matching TRBD2. This CDR3 contains 17 residues. Germline V gene lookup returns CDR1 MNHEY and CDR2 SMNVEV (reference sequence). Losses at the gene ends were 0 bases for V and 3 bases for J; bases not matched to a gene: 6.

The chain uses TRBV7-3 and TRBJ2-2; 16 bases match TRBD2. The V gene end was trimmed by 5 bases and the J gene end by 2 bases; junction bases not matched to a gene: 8. CDR1 and CDR2 (germline): SGHTA, FQGTGA. There are 19 residues in the CDR3. DNA for the CDR3: TGTGCCAGCAGCCGAACGGGACTAGCGGGAGGGACTAACACCGGGGAGCTGTTTTTT. Translation gives CASSRTGLAGGTNTGELFF.

This chain connects TRBV2 to TRBJ2-1; 14 nucleotides match TRBD2. This CDR3 contains 20 residues. V dropped 5 bases and J dropped 0; count of bases not matched to a gene: 12. Looked up from germline, CDR1 is SNHLY and CDR2 is FYNNEI. The CDR3, as DNA: TGTGCCAGCAGTTCGAGTAGGGGGGGACTAGCGGGAGACTCCTACAATGAGCAGTTCTTC. Residues: CASSSSRGGLAGDSYNEQFF.

CDR3 protein: CATSTRRYGEKLFF. CDR3 sequence (DNA): TGTGCCACCAGCACCCGTCGATATGGGGAAAAACTGTTTTTT. The chain combines TRBV15 with TRBJ1-4; D remains unclear. CDR3 size: 14 residues. Trimming cost V 4 bases and J 8 bases, with 14 bases left between them. Germline values: CDR1 LNHNV, CDR2 YYDKDF (reference sequence).

This chain uses TRBV10-1 with TRBJ2-1, with D possibly matching TRBD2 (6 bases). Germline assignment: CDR1 WNHNN and CDR2 SYGVQD (reference sequence). CDR3 length: 16 residues. The V end was cut by 4 bases, the J end by 7 bases, with 20 bases between. In nucleotides, the CDR3 is TGCGCCAGCAGTGCCTTAGCTGACCGGAGGGGAAATGAGCAGTTCTTC. It yields the protein CASSALADRRGNEQFF.

The V gene is TRBV7-6, the J gene TRBJ2-3; 7 bases are shared with TRBD1. The length of the CDR3 is 14 residues. Germline V CDR1 and CDR2: SGHVS, FNYEAQ. V lost 2 bases to trimming and J lost 1 base; unmatched junction nucleotides: 0. CDR3 protein: CASSLTGGTDTQYF. Written as DNA, the CDR3 is TGTGCCAGCAGCTTAACAGGGGGCACAGATACGCAGTATTTT.

Only a few counts were recorded for this clone. The chain joins TRBV28 to TRBJ1-5; no clear D. V lost 4 bases, J lost 8 bases, and 6 bases lay in between. CDR3 length: 11 residues. Germline V gives CDR1 MDHEN, CDR2 SYDVKM. The CDR3 DNA follows: TGTGCCAGCAGTTATTTGAAGCCCCAGCATTTT. It yields the protein CASSYLKPQHF.

This clone was seen more than once but under ten times. The CDR3 DNA is TGTGCCAGCAAAGGGGGCAGCTACACTGAAGCTTTCTTT. Its protein product is CASKGGSYTEAFF. This rearrangement joins TRBV7-9 to TRBJ1-1, with 7 bases fitting TRBD1. CDR1 is SEHNR and CDR2 is FQNEAQ in the germline V gene (reference sequence). V lost 7 bases to trimming and J lost 3 bases; unmatched junction nucleotides: 5. The CDR3 spans 13 residues.

This rearrangement joins TRBV6-5 to TRBJ2-3; either TRBD1 or TRBD2 may fit D (5 bases each). V lost 4 bases and J lost 2, with 13 bases in between. Germline assignment: CDR1 MNHEY and CDR2 SVGAGI. The CDR3 extends over 15 amino acids. The CDR3 sequence is CASSSRTGATDTQYF. CDR3 in DNA: TGTGCCAGCAGTTCTCGGACTGGGGCCACAGATACGCAGTATTTT.

The chain joins TRBV5-1 to TRBJ2-7, with D possibly matching TRBD1 (6 bases). V was trimmed by 3 bases and J by 2 bases, leaving 15 bases between them. CDR1 and CDR2 (germline): SGHRS, YFSETQ. The CDR3 runs 15 residues. In nucleotides, the CDR3 is TGCGCCAGCAGCTCCGGGGACACGTACACCTACGAGCAGTACTTC. The encoded protein is CASSSGDTYTYEQYF.

The chain employs TRBV10-3 and TRBJ1-5; D gene ambiguous. The CDR3 has 15 residues. V dropped 3 bases and J dropped 4 bases, with 13 bases sitting between them. CDR1 and CDR2 from the germline V gene are ENHRY and SYGVKD. This CDR3 reads CAISDREAGNQPQHF. For the CDR3, the DNA is TGTGCCATCAGTGATCGGGAGGCCGGGAATCAGCCCCAGCATTTT.